One T cell receptor beta chain is described in this entry. Its antigen is still unknown. With 0 bases clipped from V and 4 bases from J, the junction kept 14 bases outside the gene matches. Germline loops: CDR1 DFQATT, CDR2 SNEGSKA (reference sequence). The CDR3 has 17 residues. Using a J-beta primer mix together with a sample-barcoded 5' primer, a second PCR was run for about 6 to 12 cycles. The template-switch adaptor, which had 12 random nucleotides, put a tag on each cDNA molecule. MiXCR, applied by TCRdb to the 5' RACE reads, yields one record per CDR3 protein. The profile shows approximately 960,000 distinct CDR3 sequences, around 29% of them singletons. This entry comes from a study of blood T cells in healthy people across ages. Total RNA, at least 5.5 micrograms per sample, was extracted from PBMCs. Whole-study findings and limits: Long-lived donors had more naive CD4+ cells and higher diversity than aged donors. In older individuals, TCR beta diversity per million T cells was lower, falling roughly linearly with age.

These data also formed part of another study, on T cells of mothers and their children.

The chain has TRBV20-1 and TRBJ2-7, with 8 bases aligning to TRBD1. The source is a woman between 35 and 50 years old in good health. The sequencing sample was made of blood. CDR3 residues: CSARDVSSWTGSYEQYF. As DNA, the CDR3 is TGCAGTGCTAGAGATGTCTCGTCATGGACAGGGAGTTACGAGCAGTACTTC.